The present T cell receptor beta chain was sequenced within a study of siplizumab effects on memory and regulatory T cells. Notes on the study in general: Roughly 75-97% of proliferating CD4+ or CD8+ clones lacked an assignable naive or memory phenotype. A minor share of alloreactive clones matched unstimulated subsets.

Repertoires were generated with immunoSEQ multiplex PCR, while TCRdb's copy carries only in-frame clones and drops some. The table shows about 80,000 clones, with approximately 95% occurring only once. A note on this clone: The antigen remains undetermined.

The receptor's source is a human donor in good health. Sequencing was done on a sample of CD8+ T cells sorted from blood.

CDR3: CASSPMGAMDNEQFF. CDR3 nucleotides: TGTGCCAGCAGCCCAATGGGGGCTATGGACAATGAGCAGTTCTTC. This chain connects TRBV7-3 to TRBJ2-1, with a weak D call TRBD1 (6 bases). The CDR3 runs 15 residues. V lost 5 bases to trimming and J lost 5 bases, with 16 bases between them. Germline V CDR1 and CDR2: SGHTA, FQGTGA.